Listed below are T cell receptor beta chains from one sample, sequenced in a study of Ad26.COV2.S vaccination and SARS-CoV-2 variants. The assay was immunoSEQ multiplex PCR, and TCRdb's table has in-frame clones only and misses some. Of a few hundred thousand clones listed, 85% to 90% are singletons. The sample was peripheral blood, taken in a trial of Ad26.COV2.S vaccine versus placebo. The source of these receptors is a person aged 18 to 59 who received the Ad26.COV2.S COVID-19 vaccine or a placebo. Both conserved end residues are part of each CDR3. The order of the fields is D gene, clone size, V gene, J gene, CDR3 DNA, CDR3 protein. D genes are given only for firm matches. Only part of the rows carry a size: once, few, many, or a class if the clone is expanded.

>.|.|TRBV6-5|TRBJ1-1
TGTGCCAGCAGCAGAGGAGCGACCACTGAAGCTTTCTTT
CASSRGATTEAFF
>TRBD1|once|TRBV4-3|TRBJ1-2
TGCGCCAGCAGCCAACGGGACAGGGTCGATTTGGACTATGGCTACACCTTC
CASSQRDRVDLDYGYTF
>.|.|TRBV19|TRBJ1-1
TGTGCCAGTCGTCCGGGGCAGCCAATCATGAACACTGAAGCTTTCTTT
CASRPGQPIMNTEAFF
>.|once|TRBV7-9|TRBJ1-1
TGTGCCAGCAGCCTAGCCGGGGAGGCCGCCGAGAAAGCTTTCTTT
CASSLAGEAAEKAFF
>.|.|TRBV15|TRBJ1-5
TGTGCCACCAGCGAGTCGGTAAGGGTGTTGGACGGTCAGCCCCAGCATTTT
CATSESVRVLDGQPQHF
>TRBD1|.|TRBV18|TRBJ2-7
TGTGCCAGCTCACCGAGGACAGGTCAAGTGGGCGAGCAGTACTTC
CASSPRTGQVGEQYF
>.|.|TRBV30|TRBJ1-5
TGTGCCTGGAGTACGCCTGGCGGGCCCCAGCATTTT
CAWSTPGGPQHF
>TRBD2|.|TRBV5-4|TRBJ2-3
TGTGCCAGCAGCGAGCTCGCGGCGGGAGGAACAGATACGCAGTATTTT
CASSELAAGGTDTQYF
>.|.|TRBV19|TRBJ1-4
TGTGCCAGTAGTCCCGTGGGGCTAAATGAAAAACTGTTTTTT
CASSPVGLNEKLFF
>.|.|TRBV5-8|TRBJ2-5
TGTGCCTATGCATGGCGTTTTCAAGAGACCCAGTACTTC
CAYAWRFQETQYF
>.|.|TRBV25-1|TRBJ2-3
TGTGCCAGCAGTGAATCTGAGACCCGTAGCACAGATACGCAGTATTTT
CASSESETRSTDTQYF
>TRBD1|.|TRBV20-1|TRBJ1-1
TGCATTCAATACAGGGGAACTGAAGCTTTCTTT
CIQYRGTEAFF
>.|.|TRBV29-1|TRBJ1-3
TGCAGCGTTGAAGCCGACCCTTTCTCTGGAAACACCATATATTTT
CSVEADPFSGNTIYF
>.|.|TRBV11-2|TRBJ1-1
TGTGCCAGCAGCAAAAATCTGGGGAGGAACACTGAAGCTTTCTTT
CASSKNLGRNTEAFF
>.|once|TRBV11-2|TRBJ2-1
TGTGCCAGCAGCTTAACAGGATCCTACAATGAGCAGTTCTTC
CASSLTGSYNEQFF
>.|.|TRBV6-6|TRBJ1-1
TGTGCCAGCAGTTACGGTCAACCGAACACTGAAGCTTTCTTT
CASSYGQPNTEAFF
>TRBD1|.|TRBV6-4|TRBJ1-1
TGTGCCAGCAGTCCTCAGGGACAGTCTGAAGCTTTCTTT
CASSPQGQSEAFF
>.|.|TRBV11-2|TRBJ1-6
TGTGCCAGCAGCCAAGGTCCTAGCTCAGCTTCACCCCTCCACTTT
CASSQGPSSASPLHF
>.|.|TRBV15|TRBJ1-3
TGTGCCACCAGCAGAAACTGGCCTGGAAACACCATATATTTT
CATSRNWPGNTIYF
>TRBD2|.|TRBV27|TRBJ2-1
TGTGCCAGCAGTACACCTCTAGCGGCGATCTCCTACAATGAGCAGTTCTTC
CASSTPLAAISYNEQFF
>TRBD2|once|TRBV18|TRBJ2-1
TGTGCCAGCTCGGATAGGACTATAGCGGGAGGGCAAAACTCCTACAATGAGCAGTTCTTC
CASSDRTIAGGQNSYNEQFF
>.|.|TRBV7-8|TRBJ1-1
TGTGCCAGCAGCCAACTACAGCGGGGTGCTTTCTTT
CASSQLQRGAFF
>TRBD2|.|TRBV18|TRBJ2-3
TGTGCCAGCTACTCGGGACTAGCGGGAGGAGAGGGCACAGATACGCAGTATTTT
CASYSGLAGGEGTDTQYF
>.|.|TRBV28|TRBJ1-5
TGTGCCAGCAGGCCCGAGGGCCCCAATCAGCCCCAGCATTTT
CASRPEGPNQPQHF
>.|.|TRBV9|TRBJ1-2
TGTGCCAGCAGCGTCTCAAGGTTGGGTGTCTATGGCTACACCTTC
CASSVSRLGVYGYTF